Below are 10 T cell receptor beta chains sequenced from a single sample in a study of cytomegalovirus exposure and HLA in healthy donors. With 60 Vbeta and 13 Jbeta primers, the PCR was carried out. The repertoire was sequenced with immunoSEQ multiplex PCR; TCRdb's copy has only in-frame clones and lacks some. Of roughly 100,000 clones in the sample, about 81% were seen once. Sequenced input: PBMCs. The receptors here all came from a man aged 25 to 45 in good health and CMV-seronegative.

The chain has TRBV6-1 and TRBJ2-5; maybe TRBD1 (6 bases). The CDR3 has 12 residues. V lost 10 bases and J lost 5, with 14 bases in between. The germline V gene has CDR1 MNHNS and CDR2 SASEGT. In DNA, the CDR3 is TGTGCCAAGAGGACAGTCGACGAGACCCAGTACTTC. Its translation is CAKRTVDETQYF.

Only one count was recorded for this clone. This chain uses TRBV5-1 with TRBJ2-7, with D perhaps matching TRBD1 (5 bases). Per germline, CDR1 SGHRS and CDR2 YFSETQ. The ends were cut back, 2 bases at V and 0 bases at J, with 15 bases in the middle. The CDR3 runs 16 residues. The CDR3 DNA sequence: TGCGCCAGCAGCTTTCCCGGGCAGGGAAGCTCCTACGAGCAGTACTTC. Protein sequence: CASSFPGQGSSYEQYF.

This sequence joins TRBV7-8 and TRBJ1-4, with 8 bases matching TRBD1. V was clipped by 1 base and J by 8 bases; unmatched bases: 9. This CDR3 has 16 amino acids. The germline V gene encodes CDR1 SGHVS and CDR2 FQNEAQ. The CDR3 DNA reads as TGTGCCAGCAGCTTAGGCCAGGGGGCGGACGGCGAAAAACTGTTTTTT. Its protein product is CASSLGQGADGEKLFF. Using reference TRBV7-8 and TRBJ1-4 for the parts outside the CDR3, the full variable domain is GAGVSQSPRYKVAKRGQDVALRCDPISGHVSLFWYQQALGQGPEFLTYFQNEAQLDKSGLPSDRFFAERPEGSVSTLKIQRTQQEDSAVYLCASSLGQGADGEKLFFGSGTQLSVL.

This chain joins TRBV11-2 and TRBJ2-2, with 8 positions matching TRBD2. The CDR3 has 16 residues. V was clipped by 5 bases and J by 1 base; unmatched bases: 6. From germline, CDR1 is SGHAT and CDR2 FQNNGV. The CDR3 DNA sequence: TGTGCCAGCAGCCTAGTTAGCGGGGTGAACACCGGGGAGCTGTTTTTT. Translation: CASSLVSGVNTGELFF. Looking up the rest from reference TRBV11-2 and TRBJ2-2 gives the full variable domain: EAGVAQSPRYKIIEKRQSVAFWCNPISGHATLYWYQQILGQGPKLLIQFQNNGVVDDSQLPKDRFSAERLKGVDSTLKIQPAKLEDSAVYLCASSLVSGVNTGELFFGEGSRLTVL.

This clone was seen only a few times. The rearrangement links TRBV15 to TRBJ2-7; no reliable D call. The CDR3 covers 15 residues. V lost 0 bases, J lost 3 bases, and 12 bases lay in between. Germline values: CDR1 LNHNV, CDR2 YYDKDF (reference sequence). The CDR3, as DNA: TGTGCCACCAGCAGAGATTGGGCCAGGAACTACGAGCAGTACTTC. Translating it yields CATSRDWARNYEQYF.

V is TRBV6-1 and J is TRBJ1-1; TRBD1 might be the D (5 bases). The germline V and J ends were trimmed by 8 bases and 8 bases, with 9 bases remaining between them. CDR1 and CDR2 from the germline V gene are MNHNS and SASEGT. This CDR3 has 10 residues. The CDR3 nucleotides are TGTGCCAGCTCCAGGGTAGAAGCTTTCTTT. This translates into CASSRVEAFF.

This sequence joins TRBV6-1 and TRBJ2-5, with D uncertain. V was clipped by 1 base and J by 2 bases, with 5 bases between them. The CDR3 sequence is 13 residues long. Germline CDR1 MNHNS, CDR2 SASEGT. CDR3 in amino acids: CASSEVPQETQYF. CDR3 sequence (DNA): TGTGCCAGCAGTGAAGTTCCACAAGAGACCCAGTACTTC.

The chain uses TRBV20-1 and TRBJ1-1; D is undetermined. The CDR3 consists of 11 residues. Per the germline V gene, CDR1 is DFQATT and CDR2 is SNEGSKA (reference sequence). CDR3 DNA sequence: TGCAGCGCTGACGAGGGCACTGAAGCTTTCTTT. It yields the protein CSADEGTEAFF.

In DNA, the CDR3 is TGCGCCAGCAAGAACCGGGACTACGGAATAGAAGTCACAGATACGCAGTATTTT. Translation gives CASKNRDYGIEVTDTQYF. This chain connects TRBV5-1 to TRBJ2-3, with 7 bases that match TRBD2. With 6 bases clipped from V and 2 bases from J, the junction kept 18 bases outside the gene matches. The CDR3 extends over 18 amino acids. CDR1 SGHRS and CDR2 YFSETQ come from the germline V gene.

The rearrangement uses TRBV9 and TRBJ2-1, with a weak D call TRBD1 (6 bases). Trimming took 6 bases from V and 12 from J, leaving 28 bases between them. CDR1 SGDLS and CDR2 YYNGEE come from the germline V gene. This CDR3 spans 16 amino acids. The CDR3 bases are TGTGCCAGCACTCAGGGGTCTCGGGCGTTCGAAGAAGGGCAGTTCTTC. Translation gives CASTQGSRAFEEGQFF.